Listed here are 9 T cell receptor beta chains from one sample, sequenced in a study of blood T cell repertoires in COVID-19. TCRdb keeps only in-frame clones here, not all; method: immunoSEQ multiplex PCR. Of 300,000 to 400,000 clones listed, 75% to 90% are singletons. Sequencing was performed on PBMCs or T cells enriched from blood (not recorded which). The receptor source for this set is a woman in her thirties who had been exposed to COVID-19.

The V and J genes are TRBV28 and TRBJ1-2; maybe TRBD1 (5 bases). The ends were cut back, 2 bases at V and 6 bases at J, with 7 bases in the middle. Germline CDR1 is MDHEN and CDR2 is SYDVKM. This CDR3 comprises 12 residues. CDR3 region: CASSLPRDGYTF. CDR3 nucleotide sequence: TGTGCCAGCAGTTTACCCAGGGATGGCTACACCTTC.

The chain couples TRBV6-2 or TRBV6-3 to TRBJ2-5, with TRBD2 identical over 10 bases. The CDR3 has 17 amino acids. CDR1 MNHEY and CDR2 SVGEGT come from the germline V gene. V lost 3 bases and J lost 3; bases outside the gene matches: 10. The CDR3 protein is CASSYGVAGGRKETQYF. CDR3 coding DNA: TGTGCCAGCAGTTATGGTGTAGCGGGGGGCCGAAAAGAGACCCAGTACTTC.

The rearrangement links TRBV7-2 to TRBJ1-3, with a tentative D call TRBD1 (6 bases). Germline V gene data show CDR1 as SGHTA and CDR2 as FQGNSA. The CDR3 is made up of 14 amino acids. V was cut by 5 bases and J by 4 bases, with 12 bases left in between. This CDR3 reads CASSPDSGGNTIYF. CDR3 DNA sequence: TGTGCCAGCAGCCCGGACAGTGGAGGAAACACCATATATTTT.

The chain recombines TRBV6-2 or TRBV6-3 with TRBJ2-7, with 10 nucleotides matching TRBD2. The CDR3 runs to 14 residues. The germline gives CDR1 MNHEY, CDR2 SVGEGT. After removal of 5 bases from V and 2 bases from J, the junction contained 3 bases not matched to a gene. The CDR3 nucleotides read TGTGCCAGCAGTCTAGCGGGGGCGCCCTACGAGCAGTACTTC. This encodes CASSLAGAPYEQYF.

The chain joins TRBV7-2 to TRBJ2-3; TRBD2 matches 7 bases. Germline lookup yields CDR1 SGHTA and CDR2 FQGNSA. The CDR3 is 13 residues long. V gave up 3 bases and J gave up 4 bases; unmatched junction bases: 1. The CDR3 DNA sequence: TGTGCCAGCAGCTTTCGGGGGGCAGATACGCAGTATTTT. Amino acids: CASSFRGADTQYF.

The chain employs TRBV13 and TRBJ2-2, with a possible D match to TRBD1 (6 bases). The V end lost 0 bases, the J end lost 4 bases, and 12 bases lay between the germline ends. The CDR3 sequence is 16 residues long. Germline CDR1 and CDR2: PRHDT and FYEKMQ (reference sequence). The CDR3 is CASSLGGALGTGELFF. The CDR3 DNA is TGTGCCAGCAGCTTAGGGGGGGCCCTGGGCACCGGGGAGCTGTTTTTT.

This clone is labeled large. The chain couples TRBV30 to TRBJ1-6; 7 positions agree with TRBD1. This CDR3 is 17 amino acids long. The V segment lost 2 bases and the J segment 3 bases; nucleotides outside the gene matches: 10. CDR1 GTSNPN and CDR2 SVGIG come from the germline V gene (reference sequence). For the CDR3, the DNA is TGTGCCTGGAGTACCAGGGCGACAGGGAACTATAATTCACCCCTCCACTTT. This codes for CAWSTRATGNYNSPLHF. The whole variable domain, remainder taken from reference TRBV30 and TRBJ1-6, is SQTIHQWPATLVQPVGSPLSLECTVEGTSNPNLYWYRQAAGRGLQLLFYSVGIGQISSEVPQNLSASRPQDRQFILSSKKLLLSDSGFYLCAWSTRATGNYNSPLHFGNGTRLTVT.

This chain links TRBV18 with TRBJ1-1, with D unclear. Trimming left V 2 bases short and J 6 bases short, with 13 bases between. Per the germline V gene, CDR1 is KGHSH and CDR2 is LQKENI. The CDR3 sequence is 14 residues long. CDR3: CASSPSVGRAEAFF. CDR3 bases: TGTGCCAGCTCACCAAGTGTCGGGAGAGCTGAAGCTTTCTTT.

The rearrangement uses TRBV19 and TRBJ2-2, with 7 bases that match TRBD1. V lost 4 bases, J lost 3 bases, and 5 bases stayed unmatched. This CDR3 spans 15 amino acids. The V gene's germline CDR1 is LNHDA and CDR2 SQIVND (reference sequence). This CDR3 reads CASSRGQSHTGELFF. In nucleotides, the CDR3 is TGTGCCAGTAGTAGGGGACAGAGCCACACCGGGGAGCTGTTTTTT.